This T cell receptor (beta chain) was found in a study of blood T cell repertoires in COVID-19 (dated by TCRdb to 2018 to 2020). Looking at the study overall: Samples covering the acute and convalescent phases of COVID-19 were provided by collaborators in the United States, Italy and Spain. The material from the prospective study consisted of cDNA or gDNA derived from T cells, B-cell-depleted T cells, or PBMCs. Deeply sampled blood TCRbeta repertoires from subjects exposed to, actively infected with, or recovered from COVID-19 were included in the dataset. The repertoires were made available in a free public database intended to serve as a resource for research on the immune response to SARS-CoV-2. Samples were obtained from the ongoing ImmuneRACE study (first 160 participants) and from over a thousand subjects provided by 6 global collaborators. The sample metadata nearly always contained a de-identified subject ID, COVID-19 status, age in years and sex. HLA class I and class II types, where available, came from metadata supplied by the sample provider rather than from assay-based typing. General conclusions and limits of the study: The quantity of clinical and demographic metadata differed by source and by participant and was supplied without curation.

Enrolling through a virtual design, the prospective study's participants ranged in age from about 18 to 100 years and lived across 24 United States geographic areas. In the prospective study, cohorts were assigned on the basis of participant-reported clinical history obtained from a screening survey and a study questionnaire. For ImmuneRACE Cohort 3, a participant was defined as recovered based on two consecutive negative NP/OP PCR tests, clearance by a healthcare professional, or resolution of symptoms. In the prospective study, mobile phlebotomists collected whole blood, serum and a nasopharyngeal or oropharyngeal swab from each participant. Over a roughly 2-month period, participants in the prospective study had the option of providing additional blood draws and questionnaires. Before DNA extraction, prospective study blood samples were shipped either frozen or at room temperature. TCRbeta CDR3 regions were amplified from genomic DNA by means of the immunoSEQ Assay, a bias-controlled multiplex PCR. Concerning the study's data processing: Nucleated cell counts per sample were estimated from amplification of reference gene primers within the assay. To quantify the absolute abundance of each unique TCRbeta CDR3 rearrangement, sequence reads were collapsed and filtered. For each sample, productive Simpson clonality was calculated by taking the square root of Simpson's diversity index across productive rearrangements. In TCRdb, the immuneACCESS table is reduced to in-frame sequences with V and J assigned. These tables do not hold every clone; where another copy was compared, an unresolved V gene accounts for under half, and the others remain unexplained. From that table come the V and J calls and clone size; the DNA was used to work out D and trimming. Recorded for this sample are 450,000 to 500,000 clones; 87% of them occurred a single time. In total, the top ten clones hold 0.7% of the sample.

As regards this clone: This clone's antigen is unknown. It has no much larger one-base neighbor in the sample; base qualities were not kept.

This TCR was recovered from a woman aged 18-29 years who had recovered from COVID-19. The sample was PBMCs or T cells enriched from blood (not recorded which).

The CDR3 reads CASNPGTNNEQFF. The nucleotide sequence reads TGTGCCAGCAACCCCGGGACAAACAATGAGCAGTTCTTC. The V and J segments used are TRBV6-2 or TRBV6-3 and TRBJ2-1; the D gene is perhaps TRBD1, on 6 matching bases. Trimming at the junction amounts to 7 bases on V and 5 bases on J, and the germline ends lie 12 bases apart. The CDR3 covers 13 residues, taking in both the cysteine and the phenylalanine. Of all the DNA, just the CDR3 is kept, 39 bases in frame from base 1. CDR1 and CDR2, per the germline V gene, are MNHEY and SVGEGT.